The 32 T cell receptor beta chains in this list originate from one sample, sequenced in a study of blood T cell repertoires in COVID-19 (TCRdb year 2020). Library creation used the immunoSEQ multiplex PCR assay. TCRdb took this table from immuneACCESS and kept in-frame rearrangements with V and J called. Such tables lack part of the clones; where checked against another copy, unresolved V genes explain under half of the gap, and the rest is unexplained. This sample holds hundreds of thousands of clones; around 85% were observed only once. Under 20% of the sample rests with the top ten. The sequenced sample was PBMCs or T cells enriched from blood (not recorded which). The receptors originated from a man in his forties or fifties who had recovered from COVID-19.

This chain uses TRBV3-1 (or the pseudogene TRBV3-2) with TRBJ1-1; D is unresolved. Per germline, CDR1 LGHDT and CDR2 YNNKEL (reference sequence). The CDR3 totals 15 residues. The ends were cut back, 4 bases at V and 1 base at J, with 13 bases in the middle. In DNA form, the CDR3 reads TGTGCCAGCAGCCCCGAGGAAGGTTGGAACACTGAAGCTTTCTTT. It yields the protein CASSPEEGWNTEAFF.

The chain recombines TRBV28 with TRBJ1-4; 7 nucleotides line up with TRBD1. Germline CDR1 is MDHEN and CDR2 is SYDVKM. V shed 5 bases, J shed 3 bases, and the junction held 9 bases outside the gene matches. The CDR3 covers 16 residues. The CDR3 sequence: CASSRLSGQPNEKLFF. The CDR3, as DNA: TGTGCCAGCAGTCGACTTTCGGGACAGCCTAATGAAAAACTGTTTTTT.

V usage is TRBV30 and J usage is TRBJ2-2; 11 bases are a match to TRBD2. V lost 3 bases, J lost 7 bases, and 7 bases stayed unmatched. The CDR3 totals 15 residues. In germline, CDR1 is GTSNPN, CDR2 SVGIG (reference sequence). The chain's CDR3 is CAWSRSGRVIGELFF. CDR3 nucleotides: TGTGCCTGGAGCCGTAGCGGGAGGGTTATCGGGGAGCTGTTTTTT.

The chain employs TRBV5-1 and TRBJ2-1, with 7 bases fitting TRBD1. Germline lookup yields CDR1 SGHRS and CDR2 YFSETQ. The CDR3 runs 12 residues. Trimming took 4 bases from V and 8 from J; bases not matched to a gene: 3. The CDR3 DNA reads as TGCGCCAGCAGCGTGCAGGGGGATGAGCAGTTCTTC. Translation: CASSVQGDEQFF.

This clone was counted only a few times. V is TRBV9 and J is TRBJ1-1; 10 bases align to TRBD1. Germline values: CDR1 SGDLS, CDR2 YYNGEE. The V segment lost 3 bases and the J segment 1 base; nucleotides outside the gene matches: 12. The CDR3 covers 18 residues. In nucleotides, the CDR3 is TGTGCCAGCAGCGCCCACGGCGGGACAGGGGTAGGGAACACTGAAGCTTTCTTT. It translates to CASSAHGGTGVGNTEAFF.

The chain uses TRBV5-4 and TRBJ1-1; D possibly corresponds to TRBD1 (5 bases). CDR3 length: 15 amino acids. V was pared by 4 bases and J by 0 bases, with 13 bases between. Germline lookup yields CDR1 SGHNT and CDR2 YYREEE (reference sequence). The CDR3 DNA reads TGTGCCAGCAGCCTAGTAAACAGGATGAACACTGAAGCTTTCTTT. Translation: CASSLVNRMNTEAFF.

V and J are TRBV6-1 and TRBJ1-4; D call uncertain. Germline V gives CDR1 MNHNS, CDR2 SASEGT. CDR3 length: 15 residues. V was pared by 3 bases and J by 0 bases, with 8 bases between. The CDR3, as DNA: TGTGCCAGCAGTGAGGGAGTTGCAACTAATGAAAAACTGTTTTTT. Translation: CASSEGVATNEKLFF.

CDR3: CASRFPGRGEQYF. DNA for the CDR3: TGTGCCAGCAGGTTCCCCGGACGAGGGGAGCAGTACTTC. The V and J genes are TRBV2 and TRBJ2-7; D might be TRBD2 (5 bases). Germline CDR1 reads SNHLY; CDR2 reads FYNNEI. The CDR3 has 13 residues. Trimming stripped 6 bases from V and 7 bases from J, with 16 bases between.

CDR3 sequence (DNA): TGTGCCAGCAGCTTATCGGACAGGGGGAACTATGGCTACACCTTC. Protein product: CASSLSDRGNYGYTF. The chain combines TRBV7-2 with TRBJ1-2; 10 nucleotides agree with TRBD1. J was trimmed by 2 bases and V by 2 bases; bases with no gene match: 2. The germline V gene encodes CDR1 SGHTA and CDR2 FQGNSA. This CDR3 is built from 15 residues. The whole variable domain, filled in from reference TRBV7-2 and TRBJ1-2, reads GAGVSQSPSNKVTEKGKDVELRCDPISGHTALYWYRQSLGQGLEFLIYFQGNSAPDKSGLPSDRFSAERTGGSVSTLTIQRTQQEDSAVYLCASSLSDRGNYGYTFGSGTRLTVV.

V and J are TRBV3-1 (or the pseudogene TRBV3-2) and TRBJ2-3; D perhaps matches TRBD2 (6 bases). Trimming took 1 base from V and 1 from J, leaving 12 bases between them. CDR1 is LGHDT and CDR2 is YNNKEL in the germline V gene (reference sequence). CDR3 length: 16 amino acids. The chain's CDR3 is CASSQGRTTGTDTQYF. The DNA of the CDR3 is TGTGCCAGCAGCCAAGGCAGGACTACAGGCACAGATACGCAGTATTTT.

V is TRBV4-1 and J is TRBJ2-3; D is perhaps TRBD1 (5 bases). Germline V gene lookup returns CDR1 MGHRA and CDR2 YSYEKL. V dropped 0 bases and J dropped 2 bases, with 9 bases sitting between them. The CDR3 length is 15 residues. CDR3 in amino acids: CASSQDAGSTDTQYF. In DNA form, the CDR3 reads TGCGCCAGCAGCCAAGATGCAGGGTCCACAGATACGCAGTATTTT.

The rearrangement joins TRBV15 to TRBJ2-7, with TRBD1 as a possible D gene (5 bases). The germline V and J ends were trimmed by 0 bases and 2 bases, with 8 bases remaining between them. Germline values: CDR1 LNHNV, CDR2 YYDKDF (reference sequence). This CDR3 is 14 amino acids long. The CDR3 here is CATSRDQGPYEQYF. In DNA form, the CDR3 reads TGTGCCACCAGCAGAGACCAGGGCCCCTACGAGCAGTACTTC.

This rearrangement joins TRBV11-2 to TRBJ2-7; unclear D gene. V was pared by 0 bases and J by 2 bases, with 17 bases between. CDR3 size: 17 residues. From germline, CDR1 is SGHAT and CDR2 FQNNGV. CDR3 DNA: TGTGCCAGCAGCTTAGAGCCCTTTCCATCTAGTACCTACGAGCAGTACTTC. It translates to CASSLEPFPSSTYEQYF.

This sequence joins TRBV4-1 and TRBJ2-7; 11 nucleotides agree with TRBD2. J gave up 7 bases and V 3 bases, and 11 bases lay outside the gene matches. The CDR3 has 16 residues. Germline V gene lookup returns CDR1 MGHRA and CDR2 YSYEKL. The CDR3 DNA follows: TGCGCCAGCAGCCAGGTAGCGGGAGGGCCAACCATTGAGCAGTACTTC. It codes for CASSQVAGGPTIEQYF.

The rearrangement uses TRBV4-2 and TRBJ2-1; TRBD2 is a possible D gene (6 bases). From germline, CDR1 is LGHNA and CDR2 YNFKEQ. The CDR3 has 16 amino acids. Trimming removed 0 bases from V and 4 bases from J, with 13 bases in between. CDR3 in amino acids: CASSQELRGIYNEQFF. CDR3 nucleotides: TGTGCCAGCAGCCAAGAGTTGCGGGGAATATACAATGAGCAGTTCTTC.

This chain links TRBV9 with TRBJ2-7; 11 bases are a match to TRBD1. The CDR3 covers 15 residues. CDR1 and CDR2 (germline): SGDLS, YYNGEE. Trimming took 3 bases from V and 5 from J; bases not matched to a gene: 7. The CDR3 DNA reads TGTGCCAGCAGCGCGACCGGGACAGGGGGTAACGAGCAGTACTTC. Protein: CASSATGTGGNEQYF.

The chain uses TRBV12-3 or TRBV12-4 and TRBJ1-3, with D perhaps matching TRBD1 (6 bases). The CDR3 length is 13 residues. V was clipped by 5 bases and J by 8 bases, with 13 bases between them. CDR3 sequence (DNA): TGTGCCAGCAGTATAGGACAGATGGACACCATATATTTT. The encoded protein is CASSIGQMDTIYF.

The chain uses TRBV19 and TRBJ1-5, with TRBD1 as a possible D gene (6 bases). CDR1 is LNHDA, CDR2 SQIVND, per germline (reference sequence). This CDR3 comprises 16 residues. Trimming shortened V by 3 bases and J by 0 bases, and 12 bases separated the two germline ends. The CDR3 region has the DNA TGTGCCAGTAGTATTCAGAGGGGGATTAGCAATCAGCCCCAGCATTTT. Protein product: CASSIQRGISNQPQHF.

V and J are TRBV4-1 and TRBJ2-7; perhaps TRBD1 as D (5 bases). CDR3 length: 12 amino acids. V was clipped by 4 bases and J by 3 bases, with 7 bases between them. In germline, CDR1 is MGHRA, CDR2 YSYEKL. CDR3 loop: CASSPDSYEQYF. The CDR3 bases are TGCGCCAGCAGCCCCGACAGCTACGAGCAGTACTTC.

This clone came up a few times. This chain links TRBV7-9 with TRBJ2-6; TRBD1 matches at 8 bases. Germline CDR1 is SEHNR and CDR2 is FQNEAQ (reference sequence). The V gene end was trimmed by 8 bases and the J gene end by 2 bases; junction bases not matched to a gene: 5. The CDR3 sequence is 15 residues long. Here the CDR3 DNA reads TGTGCCAGCCCGGACAGGGATGCTGGGGCCAACGTCCTGACTTTC. Amino acid sequence: CASPDRDAGANVLTF.

The chain has TRBV28 and TRBJ2-1; weak D call: TRBD1 (5 bases). The CDR3 totals 13 residues. The V end was cut by 6 bases, the J end by 10 bases, with 16 bases between. In germline, CDR1 is MDHEN, CDR2 SYDVKM. As DNA, the CDR3 is TGTGCCAGCAGCTCCACAACAGGATTAGAGCAGTTCTTC. This sequence encodes CASSSTTGLEQFF.

DNA of the CDR3: TGCGCCAGCAGCCCCCGGACAGGGAACTATGGCTACACCTTC. The encoded protein is CASSPRTGNYGYTF. The rearrangement joins TRBV4-1 to TRBJ1-2, with 8 nucleotides matching TRBD1. This CDR3 contains 14 residues. Germline lookup yields CDR1 MGHRA and CDR2 YSYEKL. Germline trimming cut 4 bases from V and 2 bases from J; bases unmatched to any gene: 3.

This sequence joins TRBV11-2 and TRBJ2-7; tentatively, D is TRBD2 (5 bases). The CDR3 contains 13 residues. The germline V gene has CDR1 SGHAT and CDR2 FQNNGV. Trimming removed 1 base at V and 2 bases at J, with 6 bases between. The CDR3 sequence is CASSLVGAYEQYF. In nucleotides, the CDR3 is TGTGCCAGCAGCTTAGTGGGAGCCTACGAGCAGTACTTC.

CDR3 in DNA: TGTGCCAGTAGATCGGGACTAGCGGACTACACAGATACGCAGTATTTT. Translation gives CASRSGLADYTDTQYF. V and J are TRBV19 and TRBJ2-3; 11 positions match TRBD2. V shed 6 bases, J shed 2 bases, and the junction held 7 bases outside the gene matches. Germline-derived CDR1 and CDR2 are LNHDA and SQIVND (reference sequence). The CDR3 loop spans 16 amino acids.

The genes are TRBV4-1 and TRBJ2-3; the D is unclear. Germline CDR1 and CDR2: MGHRA and YSYEKL. Trimming stripped 0 bases from V and 2 bases from J, with 9 bases between. This CDR3 has 15 amino acids. CDR3 DNA sequence: TGCGCCAGCAGCCAAGACATGACTCTCACAGATACGCAGTATTTT. The encoded protein is CASSQDMTLTDTQYF.

The J gene is TRBJ2-7, the V gene TRBV7-2; TRBD2 agrees at 8 bases. The J segment lost 0 bases and the V segment lost 5 bases, leaving 3 bases of the junction unmatched. CDR1 and CDR2 (germline): SGHTA, FQGNSA. This CDR3 has 14 amino acids. CDR3: CASSQRGSSYEQYF. CDR3 coding DNA: TGTGCCAGCAGCCAGCGGGGGAGCTCCTACGAGCAGTACTTC.

CDR3 bases: TGTGCCAGCAGCGTAAGAGGCGGGGGTCTTTCGGAGGAGCAGTACTTC. It yields the protein CASSVRGGGLSEEQYF. This chain uses TRBV9 with TRBJ2-7; TRBD2 agrees at 7 bases. Trimming cost V 1 base and J 7 bases; bases outside gene matches: 14. Germline-derived CDR1 and CDR2 are SGDLS and YYNGEE. The CDR3 has 16 amino acids. The variable domain in full, with the rest retrieved from reference TRBV9 and TRBJ2-7, is DSGVTQTPKHLITATGQRVTLRCSPRSGDLSVYWYQQSLDQGLQFLIQYYNGEERAKGNILERFSAQQFPDLHSELNLSSLELGDSALYFCASSVRGGGLSEEQYFGPGTRLTVT.

J is TRBJ1-2 and V is TRBV6-5; D might be TRBD1 (6 bases). The length of the CDR3 is 15 residues. Germline CDR1 reads MNHEY; CDR2 reads SVGAGI. The V gene lost 5 bases and the J gene lost 8 bases, with 21 bases spanning the gap. Here the CDR3 reads CASSTLTGPGWGYTF. The CDR3 region has the DNA TGTGCCAGCAGTACCCTGACAGGTCCTGGGTGGGGCTACACCTTC.

The rearrangement links TRBV19 to TRBJ1-5, with 10 positions matching TRBD1. V was pared by 6 bases and J by 3 bases, with 5 bases of the junction left unmatched. The CDR3 sequence is 15 residues long. Germline-derived CDR1 and CDR2 are LNHDA and SQIVND (reference sequence). The CDR3 bases are TGTGCCAGTAGGGGACAGGGGCTATACAATCAGCCCCAGCATTTT. Translated: CASRGQGLYNQPQHF.

This chain uses TRBV2 with TRBJ2-3, with a possible D match to TRBD2 (5 bases). The CDR3 consists of 15 residues. Germline values: CDR1 SNHLY, CDR2 FYNNEI. V shed 3 bases and J shed 0 bases, with 10 bases lying between them. The CDR3: CASSDIGGSTDTQYF. The CDR3 nucleotides read TGTGCCAGCAGTGATATCGGCGGGAGCACAGATACGCAGTATTTT.

The rearrangement uses TRBV25-1 and TRBJ1-2; no clear D gene. CDR3 size: 14 residues. CDR1 MGHDK and CDR2 SYGVNS come from the germline V gene. Between the trimmed V and J ends, which lost 3 bases and 7 bases, there was a span of 15 bases. CDR3 protein: CASSDPGMRSGYTF. The CDR3 bases are TGTGCCAGCAGTGACCCGGGGATGAGGTCTGGCTACACCTTC.

The gene calls are TRBV5-4 and TRBJ1-4; 8 bases are shared with TRBD1. This CDR3 has 16 amino acids. V shed 4 bases and J 6 bases; nucleotides not matched to a gene: 11. Per germline, CDR1 SGHNT and CDR2 YYREEE (reference sequence). The CDR3 sequence is CASSQNSGGFYEKLFF. CDR3 in DNA: TGTGCCAGCAGCCAGAATTCAGGGGGCTTTTATGAAAAACTGTTTTTT. Looking up the rest from reference TRBV5-4 and TRBJ1-4 gives the full variable domain: ETGVTQSPTHLIKTRGQQVTLRCSSQSGHNTVSWYQQALGQGPQFIFQYYREEENGRGNFPPRFSGLQFPNYSSELNVNALELDDSALYLCASSQNSGGFYEKLFFGSGTQLSVL.